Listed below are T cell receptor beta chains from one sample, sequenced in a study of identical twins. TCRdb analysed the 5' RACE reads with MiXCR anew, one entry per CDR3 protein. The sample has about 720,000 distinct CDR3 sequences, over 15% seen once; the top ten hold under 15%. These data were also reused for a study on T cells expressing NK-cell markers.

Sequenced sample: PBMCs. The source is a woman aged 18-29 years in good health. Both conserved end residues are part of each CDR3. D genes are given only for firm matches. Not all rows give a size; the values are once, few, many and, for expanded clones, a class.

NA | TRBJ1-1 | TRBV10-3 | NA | CAISPTEGTEAFF | TGTGCCATCAGTCCGACAGAAGGTACTGAAGCTTTCTTT
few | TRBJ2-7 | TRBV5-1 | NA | CASSLWKGTDEQYF | TGCGCCAGCAGCTTGTGGAAAGGGACGGATGAGCAGTACTTC
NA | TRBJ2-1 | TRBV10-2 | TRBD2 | CASRGWTSGNEQFF | TGCGCCAGCCGTGGGTGGACTAGCGGGAATGAGCAGTTCTTC
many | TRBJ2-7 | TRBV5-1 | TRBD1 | CASSPDRGTYEQYF | TGCGCCAGCAGTCCGGACAGGGGCACCTACGAGCAGTACTTC
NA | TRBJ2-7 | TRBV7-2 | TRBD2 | CASSSRTSGASYEQYF | TGTGCCAGCAGCTCTCGGACTAGCGGAGCCTCATACGAGCAGTACTTC
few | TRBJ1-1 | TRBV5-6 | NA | CASSSRGSGNTEAFF | TGTGCCAGCAGCTCCAGGGGTTCGGGGAACACTGAAGCTTTCTTT
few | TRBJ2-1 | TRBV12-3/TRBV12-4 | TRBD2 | CASSFPGLVQVNEQFF | TGTGCCAGCAGTTTCCCGGGACTAGTCCAGGTCAATGAGCAGTTCTTC
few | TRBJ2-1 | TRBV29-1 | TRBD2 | CSVDRRGGTSYNEQFF | TGCAGCGTTGACCGGCGGGGGGGAACTTCCTACAATGAGCAGTTCTTC
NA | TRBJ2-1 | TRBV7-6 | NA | CASSSLKYLAYNEQFF | TGTGCCAGCAGCTCATTAAAGTACCTAGCTTACAATGAGCAGTTCTTC
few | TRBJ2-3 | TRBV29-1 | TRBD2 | CSVGYSGVPDTQYF | TGCAGCGTTGGGTATAGCGGGGTCCCTGATACGCAGTATTTT
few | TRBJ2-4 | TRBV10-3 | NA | CANRDPAKNIQYF | TGTGCCAACAGGGATCCCGCCAAAAACATTCAGTACTTC